This T cell receptor (beta chain) derives from a study of blood T cell repertoires in COVID-19. Study as a whole: Whether acute or convalescent, the COVID-19 samples came from the United States, Italy and Spain. Nucleic acid was either cDNA or gDNA, and it came from T cells, B-cell-depleted T cells, or PBMCs.

Per the original methods: Researchers report that nucleated cell counts were estimated from reference gene primer amplification. Libraries were prepared by immunoSEQ multiplex PCR; TCRdb keeps only in-frame clonotypes and omits some of them. The DNA gave D and trimming, while V, J and clone size come from that table. The sample lists roughly 120,000 clones; about nine tenths were seen once. V trimming: 2 bases; J trimming: 7 bases; junction bases outside the gene matches: 7. Germline CDR1 GTSNPN, CDR2 SVGIG (reference sequence). There are 14 residues in the CDR3. V gene TRBV30 combines with J gene TRBJ1-5, with 8 bases that match TRBD1. This TCR came from a human donor with active COVID-19. The donor label of this sample is uncertain. The specimen sequenced was peripheral blood. In DNA, the CDR3 is TGTGCCTGGAGTTCGACAGGGGAAGGACAGCCCCAGCATTTT. Protein: CAWSSTGEGQPQHF.